This TCR beta chain appears in the sequencing data of a study of pediatric ulcerative colitis. Comments on this clone: The antigen is not known.

Profiling relied on immunoSEQ multiplex PCR, and the TCRdb table lists in-frame clones only, not all of them. The sample lists around 64,000 clones, just over 75% occurring once. Whole-study results and caveats: Repertoires came from total lymphocyte DNA, not specific subsets. In rectum, acute severe colitis had expanded clones and less diversity. Blood-rectal clonal overlap within each person was significantly higher in ulcerative colitis patients than controls.

Germline V lookup: CDR1 SGHAT, CDR2 FQNNGV. V was trimmed by 2 bases and J by 2 bases, leaving 16 bases between them. This CDR3 has 16 amino acids. The clonotype originates from a boy aged 5-17 years with moderate ulcerative colitis. What was sequenced was blood. The chain uses TRBV11-2 and TRBJ2-7, with no clear D. The CDR3 sequence is CASSLKGRTITYEQYF. The DNA for the CDR3 is TGTGCCAGCAGCTTAAAGGGAAGAACAATTACCTACGAGCAGTACTTC.